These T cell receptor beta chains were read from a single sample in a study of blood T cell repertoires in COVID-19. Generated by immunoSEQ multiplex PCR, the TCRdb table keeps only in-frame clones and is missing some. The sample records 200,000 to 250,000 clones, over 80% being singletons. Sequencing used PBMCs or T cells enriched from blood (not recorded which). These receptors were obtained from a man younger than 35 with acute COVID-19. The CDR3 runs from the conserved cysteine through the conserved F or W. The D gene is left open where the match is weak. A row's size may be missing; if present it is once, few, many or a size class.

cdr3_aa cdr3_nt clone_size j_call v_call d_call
CASSDQSRGRAFF TGTGCCAGCAGTGACCAAAGTAGAGGGAGGGCTTTCTTT - TRBJ1-1 TRBV2 -
CASSKDSRDLCTDTQYF TGTGCCAGCAGCAAAGATAGCAGGGACTTGTGCACAGATACGCAGTATTTT - TRBJ2-3 TRBV21-1 -
CASSLREQGARQPQHF TGTGCCAGCAGCTTGAGGGAACAGGGGGCCAGGCAGCCCCAGCATTTT - TRBJ1-5 TRBV5-6 TRBD1
CASSLSWEAASSYYGYTF TGTGCCAGCAGTTTATCATGGGAGGCTGCCAGTTCTTACTATGGCTACACCTTC - TRBJ1-2 TRBV27 -
CASSPGGGFQPQHF TGTGCCAGCAGCCCCGGGGGGGGCTTTCAGCCCCAGCATTTT - TRBJ1-5 TRBV9 -
CASSVTDRAYEQYF TGTGCCAGCAGCGTAACCGACAGGGCCTACGAGCAGTACTTC - TRBJ2-7 TRBV9 TRBD1
CASSHLRVRGPNYGYTF TGTGCCAGCAGCCATCTTAGAGTCAGGGGCCCAAACTATGGCTACACCTTC once TRBJ1-2 TRBV7-8 -
CASSFSNNEQFF TGTGCCAGCAGTTTTTCCAACAATGAGCAGTTCTTC - TRBJ2-1 TRBV27 -
CASSATGMENTEAFF TGTGCCAGCAGTGCGACAGGTATGGAAAACACTGAAGCTTTCTTT once TRBJ1-1 TRBV27 -
CASKADRDTEAFF TGTGCCAGCAAAGCGGACAGGGACACTGAAGCTTTCTTT - TRBJ1-1 TRBV2 TRBD1
CASSPTKALGSPLHF TGTGCCAGCAGCCCAACGAAGGCTCTAGGCTCACCCCTCCACTTT - TRBJ1-6 TRBV5-4 -
CASSQTGKRLYNEQFF TGCGCCAGCAGCCAGACGGGGAAGAGACTGTACAATGAGCAGTTCTTC once TRBJ2-1 TRBV4-1 -
CASSPRTSGSSYNEQFF TGTGCCAGCTCACCAAGGACTAGCGGGAGCTCCTACAATGAGCAGTTCTTC - TRBJ2-1 TRBV18 TRBD2
CSVSVITDEQYF TGCAGCGTTTCCGTAATAACGGACGAGCAGTACTTC few TRBJ2-7 TRBV29-1 -
CASSSRQQDQPQHF TGTGCCAGCAGTTCCCGACAGCAAGATCAGCCCCAGCATTTT once TRBJ1-5 TRBV6-5 -
CASSPPQNTEAFF TGTGCCAGCTCACCACCCCAGAACACTGAAGCTTTCTTT - TRBJ1-1 TRBV18 -
CSVVWRRDRGYEQYF TGCAGCGTTGTTTGGAGGAGGGACAGGGGCTACGAGCAGTACTTC few TRBJ2-7 TRBV29-1 TRBD1
CASTPPSTDTQYF TGTGCCAGCACCCCTCCCAGCACAGATACGCAGTATTTT - TRBJ2-3 TRBV12-3/TRBV12-4 -
CASSPGGGLDYNEQFF TGTGCCAGCAGCCCGGGAGGTGGACTAGATTACAATGAGCAGTTCTTC - TRBJ2-1 TRBV7-3 TRBD2
CASSFRGTKSNQPQHF TGTGCCAGCAGCTTCAGGGGGACGAAGAGCAATCAGCCCCAGCATTTT - TRBJ1-5 TRBV28 TRBD1
CASSYDRGLSEAFF TGCGCCAGCAGCTATGACAGGGGATTATCTGAAGCTTTCTTT - TRBJ1-1 TRBV5-1 TRBD1
CASSGLSNQPQHF TGTGCCAGCAGCGGCCTTAGCAATCAGCCCCAGCATTTT - TRBJ1-5 TRBV7-9 -
CASSPTSGADTGELFF TGTGCCAGCTCACCGACCTCAGGGGCCGACACCGGGGAGCTGTTTTTT few TRBJ2-2 TRBV18 -
CASSLVGLAVTDTQYF TGTGCCAGCAGCTTAGTTGGCTTAGCGGTCACAGATACGCAGTATTTT - TRBJ2-3 TRBV11-3 -
CATSDDRVGGEQYF TGTGCCACCAGTGACGACAGGGTGGGCGGCGAGCAGTACTTC - TRBJ2-7 TRBV24-1 TRBD1